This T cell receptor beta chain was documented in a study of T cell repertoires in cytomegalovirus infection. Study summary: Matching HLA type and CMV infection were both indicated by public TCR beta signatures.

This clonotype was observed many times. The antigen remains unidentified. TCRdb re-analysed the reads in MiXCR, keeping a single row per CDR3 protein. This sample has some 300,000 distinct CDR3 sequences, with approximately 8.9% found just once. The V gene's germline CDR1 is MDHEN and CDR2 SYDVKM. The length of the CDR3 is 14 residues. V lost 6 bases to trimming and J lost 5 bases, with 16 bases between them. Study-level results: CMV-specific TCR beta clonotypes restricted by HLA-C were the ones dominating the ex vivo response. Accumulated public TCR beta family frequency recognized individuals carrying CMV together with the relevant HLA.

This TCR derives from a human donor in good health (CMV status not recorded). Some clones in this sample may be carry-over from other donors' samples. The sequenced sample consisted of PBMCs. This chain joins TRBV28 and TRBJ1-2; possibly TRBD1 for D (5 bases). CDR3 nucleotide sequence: TGTGCCAGCAGCCCTCCCCATGGGGGTTATGGCTACACCTTC. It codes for CASSPPHGGYGYTF.